The clone carrying this TCR beta chain was detected a few times. The sample has other DNA sequences that encode this CDR3 too. Germline V gene lookup returns CDR1 SQVTM and CDR2 ANQGSEA. This CDR3 is built from 12 residues. Germline trimming cut 5 bases from V and 2 bases from J; bases unmatched to any gene: 2. Method: immunoSEQ multiplex PCR; TCRdb's copy keeps in-frame clones and lacks some. There are about 240,000 clones in the sample; roughly 85% occur only once, and about 5.1% lies in the top ten. The sample is drawn from a study of blood T cell repertoires in COVID-19. Study as a whole: Sample material is recorded as cDNA or gDNA derived from T cells, B-cell-depleted T cells, or PBMCs.

The chain couples TRBV29-1 to TRBJ1-1; 7 bases agree with TRBD1. Input material: peripheral blood. The clonotype comes from a man between 50 and 59 years old with COVID-19, enrolled during active disease. CDR3 in DNA: TGCAGCGTTCGACAGGGTAACACTGAAGCTTTCTTT. It yields the protein CSVRQGNTEAFF.